The rows below give T cell receptor beta chains drawn from one sample of a study of blood T cell repertoires in COVID-19. Sequencing was performed with immunoSEQ multiplex PCR; in TCRdb, only in-frame clones are kept and a portion is missing. The sample has 400,000 or so clones; 70% to 90% are singletons. Sequencing input: PBMCs or T cells enriched from blood (not recorded which). The receptors originated from a man aged 35-49 years in a cohort exposed to, infected with or recovered from COVID-19 (not recorded which). CDR3s include the opening cysteine and the closing phenylalanine or tryptophan. D genes are given only for firm matches. Where a row states a size, it is once, few, many or the class of an expanded clone; other rows omit it.

>NA|TRBJ2-2|few|TRBV24-1
TGTGCCACCAGTGCTGCGTCGTTCACCGGGGAGCTGTTTTTT
CATSAASFTGELFF
>NA|TRBJ2-3|NA|TRBV19
TGTGCCAGTAGTATTCCCCCTTCTATAAGGCAGTATTTT
CASSIPPSIRQYF
>NA|TRBJ1-1|NA|TRBV19
TGTGCCAGTAGTATAGATCTACGAGGAACTGAAGCTTTCTTT
CASSIDLRGTEAFF
>NA|TRBJ1-3|NA|TRBV6-5
TGTGCCAGCAGCCGAAGTCCGCGCTCTGGAAACACCATATATTTT
CASSRSPRSGNTIYF
>NA|TRBJ1-2|NA|TRBV7-2
TGTGCCAGCAGCTCTAAGAGGAACTATGGCTACACCTTC
CASSSKRNYGYTF
>TRBD2|TRBJ2-7|NA|TRBV7-3
TGTGCCAGCAGCTTAACTGGTACAGCGGGAGGTCGCGAGCAGTACTTC
CASSLTGTAGGREQYF
>TRBD1|TRBJ1-4|NA|TRBV18
TGTGCCAGCTCACCGACTTATGGGACAGGGTTCGAAAAACTGTTTTTT
CASSPTYGTGFEKLFF
>NA|TRBJ1-5|NA|TRBV28
TGTGCCAGCACTATTCCTGGGAACCAAAGGGGAAAGGGGGAAGGCAATCAGCCCCAGCATTTT
CASTIPGNQRGKGEGNQPQHF
>NA|TRBJ1-5|NA|TRBV7-8
TGTGCCAGCAGCCCGGGGAGGTGGGGGCAGCCCCAGCATTTT
CASSPGRWGQPQHF
>TRBD2|TRBJ2-2|NA|TRBV19
TGTGCCAGTAGTATAGCAGGGCAGTACGGACTAGCGGGAGGACCCGGGGAGCTGTTTTTT
CASSIAGQYGLAGGPGELFF
>NA|TRBJ1-2|NA|TRBV6-5
TGTGCCAGCAGCAGGACAATGGAAAACTATGGCTACACCTTC
CASSRTMENYGYTF
>TRBD1|TRBJ1-2|NA|TRBV6-5
TGTGCCAGCAGTTCTCCCGGGACAGGGGGCGGCTATGGCTACACCTTC
CASSSPGTGGGYGYTF
>TRBD1|TRBJ2-7|NA|TRBV4-1
TGCGCCAGCAGCCAAGCCCCCGACAGGGGAGCGTACGAGCAGTACTTC
CASSQAPDRGAYEQYF
>NA|TRBJ2-7|NA|TRBV18
TGTGCCAGCTCACCTCAGGAGGGGTTGGGCGAGCAGTACTTC
CASSPQEGLGEQYF
>TRBD2|TRBJ2-1|NA|TRBV30
TGTGCCTGGACCCTAAGCGGGAGGTATCACAATGAGCAGTTCTTC
CAWTLSGRYHNEQFF
>TRBD2|TRBJ2-7|NA|TRBV4-1
TGCGCCAGCAGCCAAGGGGAGAAGAGCGGGAGATCTTCCTACGAGCAGTACTTC
CASSQGEKSGRSSYEQYF
>NA|TRBJ1-3|NA|TRBV18
TGTGCCAGCTCACCACGGGAACAGGGTCCCGCTGGAAACACCATATATTTT
CASSPREQGPAGNTIYF
>NA|TRBJ2-1|NA|TRBV7-9
TGTGCCATCCGTAGCGTCCCCCACAATGAGCAGTTCTTC
CAIRSVPHNEQFF
>TRBD1|TRBJ1-3|NA|TRBV6-2/TRBV6-3
TGTGCCAGCAGTTACTCGGACAGGGGGCAGGAGGGAAACACCATATATTTT
CASSYSDRGQEGNTIYF
>TRBD1|TRBJ2-7|NA|TRBV4-1
TGCGCCAGCAGCCAACGGGACAGGTCTGGGTTCTACGAGCAGTACTTC
CASSQRDRSGFYEQYF
>TRBD1|TRBJ1-6|NA|TRBV9
TGTGCCAGCAGCGTAGGGACAGGGGTTTCACCCCTCCACTTT
CASSVGTGVSPLHF
>NA|TRBJ1-6|NA|TRBV19
TGTGCCAGTAGTTCAACCTCGACAGGAATAAATTCACCCCTCCACTTT
CASSSTSTGINSPLHF
>TRBD1|TRBJ1-1|NA|TRBV19
TGTGCCAGTAGTGAGACAGGGATGAACACTGAAGCTTTCTTT
CASSETGMNTEAFF
>NA|TRBJ1-2|few|TRBV5-6
TGTGCCAGCAGCTTGGCGGACGGGATAGTTGGCTACACCTTC
CASSLADGIVGYTF
>TRBD1|TRBJ1-1|NA|TRBV30
TGTGCCGGCCCAGGGGGCGCGGGTGAAGCTTTCTTT
CAGPGGAGEAFF
>TRBD2|TRBJ2-5|NA|TRBV18
TGTGCCAGCTTCATAGCGGGTTTGGAAGAGACCCAGTACTTC
CASFIAGLEETQYF
>NA|TRBJ1-4|NA|TRBV11-2
TGTGCCAGCAGCTTAAACCCACAGGGTTTTGAGGAAAAACTGTTTTTT
CASSLNPQGFEEKLFF
>NA|TRBJ2-6|many|TRBV4-1
TGCGCCAGCAGCCAAGACGATCAGTTTGGGCGTGGGGCCAACGTCCTGACTTTC
CASSQDDQFGRGANVLTF
>NA|TRBJ1-2|NA|TRBV6-1
TGTGCCAGCAGTGAAGGAACTTACAGGGTTAACTATGGCTACACCTTC
CASSEGTYRVNYGYTF
>TRBD2|TRBJ2-1|NA|TRBV7-3
TGTGCCAGCAGCCCAGGGACTAGCAAAACCAATGAGCAGTTCTTC
CASSPGTSKTNEQFF
>NA|TRBJ1-4|NA|TRBV18
TGTGCCAGCTCACCCGAGATCTCTCCTGAAAAACTGTTTTTT
CASSPEISPEKLFF
>TRBD2|TRBJ2-1|NA|TRBV19
TGTGCCAGTAGTATGCGCCTAGCGGGAGAGAATGAGCAGTTCTTC
CASSMRLAGENEQFF
>NA|TRBJ2-7|NA|TRBV2
TGTGCCAGCAGTGAACACAGAAGCTCCTACGAGCAGTACTTC
CASSEHRSSYEQYF
>NA|TRBJ1-2|NA|TRBV6-5
TGTGCCAGCAGTTTGGCCTCTTCCTATGGCTACACCTTC
CASSLASSYGYTF
>NA|TRBJ2-3|NA|TRBV14
TGTGCCAGCAGCCGCCTGGGGCTAAGCACAGATACGCAGTATTTT
CASSRLGLSTDTQYF
>NA|TRBJ1-5|NA|TRBV2
TGTGCCAGCAGCGGGAGAGGGGGGGTTAGCAATCAGCCCCAGCATTTT
CASSGRGGVSNQPQHF
>TRBD1|TRBJ2-1|NA|TRBV28
TGTGCCAGCAGACAGGGGCCTGGAGCCTACAATGAGCAGTTCTTC
CASRQGPGAYNEQFF
>NA|TRBJ1-2|NA|TRBV6-4
TGTGCCAGCAGCGAACAGGGAACCCCTGGCTATGGCTACACCTTC
CASSEQGTPGYGYTF
>TRBD2|TRBJ2-1|few|TRBV9
TGTGCCAGCAGCGAGGGGACTAGCGGGTGGGATTACAATGAGCAGTTCTTC
CASSEGTSGWDYNEQFF
>TRBD2|TRBJ2-3|NA|TRBV3-1/TRBV3-2
TGTGCCAGCAGCTCTCGACTAGCGGGGAGTAACACAGATACGCAGTATTTT
CASSSRLAGSNTDTQYF
>TRBD1|TRBJ1-6|few|TRBV15
TGTGCCACCAGCAGAGGACAGGGCGACAATTCACCCCTCCACTTT
CATSRGQGDNSPLHF
>NA|TRBJ2-7|NA|TRBV5-6
TGTGCCAGCAGCTACGGGGTAGTCGGCCACGAGCAGTACTTC
CASSYGVVGHEQYF
>TRBD1|TRBJ2-2|NA|TRBV11-2
TGTGCCAGCAGCTTAGGAGGCAGGGGGTCGGACACCGGGGAGCTGTTTTTT
CASSLGGRGSDTGELFF
>NA|TRBJ1-1|few|TRBV6-5
TGTGGAGCGGGGCAGGGTGGATCCACTGAAGCTTTCTTT
CGAGQGGSTEAFF
>TRBD2|TRBJ2-1|NA|TRBV5-1
TGCGCCAGCAGCTCCGGACTAGCGGCCGAGCAGTTCTTC
CASSSGLAAEQFF
>NA|TRBJ2-3|NA|TRBV5-1
TGCGCCAGCAGCTTGTCCCAGGAGGCAGATACGCAGTATTTT
CASSLSQEADTQYF
>TRBD2|TRBJ2-5|NA|TRBV5-5
TGTGCCAGCAGCTTGGCAGGCGGGAGAATGGGAGAGACCCAGTACTTC
CASSLAGGRMGETQYF
>TRBD1|TRBJ1-6|NA|TRBV4-2
TGTGCCAGCAGCCAATCGGGACAGGGGGGTTTTTCACCCCTCCACTTT
CASSQSGQGGFSPLHF
>TRBD1|TRBJ1-2|NA|TRBV19
TGTGCCAGTAGTATCACGCAGGGGGATGGCTACACCTTC
CASSITQGDGYTF
>NA|TRBJ1-6|NA|TRBV7-8
TGTGCCAGCAGCTTAGATCGCCCCCAGAATAATTCACCCCTCCACTTT
CASSLDRPQNNSPLHF
>TRBD2|TRBJ2-7|NA|TRBV30
TGTGCCTGGAGTCCAAGGGGTCTAGCGGGAGGGAACTACGAGCAGTACTTC
CAWSPRGLAGGNYEQYF
>NA|TRBJ1-5|NA|TRBV19
TGTGCCAGTCAGGGGCAGGGTAGGAATCAGCCCCAGCATTTT
CASQGQGRNQPQHF
>NA|TRBJ1-3|NA|TRBV28
TGTGCCAGCAGTCCGCAGGGGACTGGAAACACCATATATTTT
CASSPQGTGNTIYF